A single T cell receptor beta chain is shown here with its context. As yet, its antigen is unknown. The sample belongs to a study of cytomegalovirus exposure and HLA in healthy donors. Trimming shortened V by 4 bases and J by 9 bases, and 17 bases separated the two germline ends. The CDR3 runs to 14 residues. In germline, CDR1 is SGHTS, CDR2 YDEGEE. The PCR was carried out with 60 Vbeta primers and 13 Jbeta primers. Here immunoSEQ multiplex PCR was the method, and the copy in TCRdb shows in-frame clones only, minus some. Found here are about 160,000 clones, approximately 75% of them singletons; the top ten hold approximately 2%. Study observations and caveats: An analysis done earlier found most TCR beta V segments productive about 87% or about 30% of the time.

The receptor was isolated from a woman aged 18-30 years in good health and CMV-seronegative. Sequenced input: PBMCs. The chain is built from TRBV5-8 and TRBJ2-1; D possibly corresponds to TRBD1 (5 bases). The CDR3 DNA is TGTGCCAGCAGCCCCCAGAACCGACAGTTTGAGCAGTTCTTC. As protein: CASSPQNRQFEQFF. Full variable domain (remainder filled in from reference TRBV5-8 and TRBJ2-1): EAGVTQSPTHLIKTRGQQATLRCSPISGHTSVYWYQQALGLGLQFLLWYDEGEERNRGNFPPRFSGRQFPNYSSELNVNALELEDSALYLCASSPQNRQFEQFFGPGTRLTVL.